This passage covers 13 T cell receptor beta chains from one sample sequenced in a study of T-cell reconstitution after alpha-beta-depleted transplantation in children. Their specific antigens are unknown. It was with unique molecular identifiers that the TCRbeta library was prepared. TCRdb re-derived calls from the PCR reads in MiXCR, one entry per CDR3 protein. The data hold about 290,000 distinct CDR3 sequences, with less than 9.5% observed a single time. Findings of the study overall: At the one-year point after transplant, T-cell counts and TCRbeta diversity were found to come mostly from T cells that had been newly produced.

This sample comprised peripheral blood, obtained 360 days after TCRalphabeta/CD19-depleted stem cell transplant. The source of these receptors is a female patient aged 2 to 10 who had a stem cell transplant for Fanconi anemia, so the T cells may come from the graft donor.

This clonotype was observed at least ten times. The rearrangement joins TRBV6-6 to TRBJ2-1; D call uncertain. CDR3 length: 11 residues. Germline assignment: CDR1 MNHNY and CDR2 SVGAGI (reference sequence). Trimming removed 6 bases at V and 10 bases at J, with 10 bases between. In DNA, the CDR3 is TGTGCCAGCAGCCTCGCGTTAGAGCAGTTCTTC. Its translation is CASSLALEQFF.

This clonotype was detected ten times or more. The V and J genes are TRBV9 and TRBJ2-1; 12 bases fit TRBD2. The ends lost 4 bases at V and 4 bases at J; junction bases unmatched: 6. CDR3 length: 16 amino acids. Germline V CDR1 and CDR2: SGDLS, YYNGEE. The CDR3 protein is CASSPLAGGRYNEQFF. The CDR3 nucleotides read TGTGCCAGCAGCCCCCTAGCGGGGGGGCGGTACAATGAGCAGTTCTTC.

This clonotype was detected many times. This chain links TRBV12-3 or TRBV12-4 with TRBJ1-2; D might be TRBD1 (6 bases). This CDR3 has 14 residues. Trimming left V 3 bases short and J 7 bases short, with 15 bases between. The CDR3 DNA is TGTGCCAGCAGTTTTCCGCCAGGGGCCGGTGGCTACACCTTC. This encodes CASSFPPGAGGYTF.

This clonotype was seen at least ten times. The chain carries TRBV5-1 and TRBJ2-3, with D perhaps being TRBD1 or TRBD2 (5 bases each). Germline V gives CDR1 SGHRS, CDR2 YFSETQ. V was pared by 4 bases and J by 0 bases, with 12 bases between. The CDR3 has 15 amino acids. CDR3 in amino acids: CASSRGGQSTDTQYF. Here the CDR3 DNA reads TGCGCCAGCAGCCGGGGCGGGCAAAGCACAGATACGCAGTATTTT.

This clonotype was counted at least ten times. V and J are TRBV5-1 and TRBJ2-3; TRBD1 matches at 8 bases. CDR1 is SGHRS, CDR2 YFSETQ, per germline. With V trimmed by 2 bases and J by 2 bases, 4 bases remained unmatched. The length of the CDR3 is 15 residues. In DNA, the CDR3 is TGCGCCAGCAGCTTTGGGACAGGCGCCACAGATACGCAGTATTTT. This encodes CASSFGTGATDTQYF.

Ten or more counts support this clonotype. The V call is TRBV7-3, the J call TRBJ2-3, with D possibly called TRBD1 or TRBD2 (6 bases each). V was clipped by 1 base and J by 3 bases, with 11 bases between them. CDR3 length: 15 amino acids. CDR1 is SGHTA, CDR2 FQGTGA, per germline. The CDR3 nucleotides read TGTGCCAGCAGCTTAAATGGGGGGCGAACAGATACGCAGTATTTT. Its protein product is CASSLNGGRTDTQYF.

This clonotype was counted many times. This rearrangement joins TRBV28 to TRBJ2-2; 8 bases are a match to TRBD2. V dropped 2 bases and J dropped 5; count of bases not matched to a gene: 10. Germline V CDR1 and CDR2: MDHEN, SYDVKM. The CDR3 has 17 residues. The CDR3 coding sequence is TGTGCCAGCAGTTTAGCAATGACTAGCGACGCTACCGGGGAGCTGTTTTTT. Its protein product is CASSLAMTSDATGELFF.

The genes are TRBV5-4 and TRBJ1-1; D is unclear. The V end was cut by 2 bases, the J end by 5 bases, with 10 bases between. The germline gives CDR1 SGHNT, CDR2 YYREEE (reference sequence). The CDR3 is made up of 13 amino acids. CDR3 nucleotide sequence: TGTGCCAGCAGCTTAAAAAGAAGGACTGAAGCTTTCTTT. This codes for CASSLKRRTEAFF.

This clonotype has a handful of counts. The J gene is TRBJ2-7, the V gene TRBV30; TRBD1 might be the D (6 bases). Trimming cost V 3 bases and J 3 bases, with 12 bases left between them. The CDR3 contains 13 residues. Germline CDR1 and CDR2: GTSNPN and SVGIG (reference sequence). The CDR3 protein is CAWRGTLLYEQYF. The CDR3 DNA reads as TGTGCCTGGAGGGGGACATTACTCTACGAGCAGTACTTC.

This clonotype was observed at least ten times. Compared with germline, one end of the junction differs, possibly owing to a read error. This sequence joins TRBV20-1 and TRBJ2-3, with TRBD2 matching 8 bases. Looked up from germline, CDR1 is DFQATT and CDR2 is SNEGSKA (reference sequence). The CDR3 loop spans 14 amino acids. The CDR3 loop reads CSAREGLAPDTQYF. CDR3 nucleotides: TGCAGTGCTCGAGAAGGACTAGCCCCCGATACGCAGTATTTT.

At least ten counts were recorded for this clonotype. The V gene is TRBV20-1, the J gene TRBJ2-1; D is undetermined. Germline lookup yields CDR1 DFQATT and CDR2 SNEGSKA (reference sequence). Trimming removed 5 bases at V and 7 bases at J, with 12 bases between. The CDR3 extends over 12 amino acids. The CDR3 loop is CSARSHVNEQFF. The CDR3 region has the DNA TGCAGTGCTCGGTCCCACGTGAATGAGCAGTTCTTC.

The table lists this clonotype with many counts. The chain couples TRBV28 to TRBJ2-1; D gene unclear. V was cut by 3 bases and J by 8 bases, with 5 bases left in between. The germline V gene encodes CDR1 MDHEN and CDR2 SYDVKM. The CDR3 runs to 11 residues. CDR3 bases: TGTGCCAGCAGTTTTACATATGAGCAGTTCTTC. It encodes CASSFTYEQFF.

This clonotype was seen at least ten times. This chain uses TRBV12-3 or TRBV12-4 with TRBJ2-7; D is possibly TRBD1 or TRBD2 (5 bases each). The CDR3 is 12 residues long. V was cut by 7 bases and J by 1 base, with 8 bases left in between. DNA for the CDR3: TGTGCCAGCATGGGGGAATCCTACGAGCAGTACTTC. Protein sequence: CASMGESYEQYF.